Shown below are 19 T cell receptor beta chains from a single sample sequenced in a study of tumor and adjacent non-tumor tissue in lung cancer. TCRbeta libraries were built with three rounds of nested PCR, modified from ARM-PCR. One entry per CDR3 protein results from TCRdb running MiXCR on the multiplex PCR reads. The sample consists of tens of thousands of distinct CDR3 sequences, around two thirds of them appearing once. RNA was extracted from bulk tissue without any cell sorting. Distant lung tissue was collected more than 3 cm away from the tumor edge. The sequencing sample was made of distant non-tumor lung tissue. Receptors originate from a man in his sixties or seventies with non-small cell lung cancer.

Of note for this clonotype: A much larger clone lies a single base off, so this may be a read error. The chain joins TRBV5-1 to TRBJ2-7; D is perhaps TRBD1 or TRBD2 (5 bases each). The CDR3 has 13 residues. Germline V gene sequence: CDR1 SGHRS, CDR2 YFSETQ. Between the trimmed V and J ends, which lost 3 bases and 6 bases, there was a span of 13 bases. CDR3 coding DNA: TGCGCCAGCAGCTACGGGGCGTTCCGCGAGCAGTACTTC. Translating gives CASSYGAFREQYF.

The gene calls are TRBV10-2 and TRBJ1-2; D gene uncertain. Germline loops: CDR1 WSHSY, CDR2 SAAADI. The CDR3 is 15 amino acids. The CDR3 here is CVGIEAPFEAPGYTF. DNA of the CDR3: TGCGTCGGCATTGAAGCCCCCTTTGAGGCCCCGGGCTACACCTTC.

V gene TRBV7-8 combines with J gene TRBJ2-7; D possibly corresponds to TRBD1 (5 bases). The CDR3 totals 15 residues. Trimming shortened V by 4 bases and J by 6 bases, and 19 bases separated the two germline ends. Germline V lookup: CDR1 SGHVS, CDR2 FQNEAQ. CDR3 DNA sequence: TGTGCCAGCAGCTCCCAGTGGACAAGGGGCGTCGAGCAGTACTTC. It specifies CASSSQWTRGVEQYF.

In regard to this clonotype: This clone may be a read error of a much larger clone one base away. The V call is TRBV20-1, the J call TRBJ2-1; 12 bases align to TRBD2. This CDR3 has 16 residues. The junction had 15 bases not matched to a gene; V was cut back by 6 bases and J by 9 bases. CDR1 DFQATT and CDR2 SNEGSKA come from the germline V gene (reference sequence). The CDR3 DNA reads TGCAGTGCCAACGCTCTAGCGGGGGGGGGCGCAAGTGAGCAGTTCTTC. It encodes CSANALAGGGASEQFF.

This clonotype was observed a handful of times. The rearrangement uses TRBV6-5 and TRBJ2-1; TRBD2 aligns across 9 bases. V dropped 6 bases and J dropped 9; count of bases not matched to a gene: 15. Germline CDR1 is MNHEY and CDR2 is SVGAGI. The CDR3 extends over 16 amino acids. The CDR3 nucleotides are TGTGCCAGCAGCCTAGCAAGGGCGGGAGGGGAGGGTGAGCAGTTCTTC. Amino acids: CASSLARAGGEGEQFF.

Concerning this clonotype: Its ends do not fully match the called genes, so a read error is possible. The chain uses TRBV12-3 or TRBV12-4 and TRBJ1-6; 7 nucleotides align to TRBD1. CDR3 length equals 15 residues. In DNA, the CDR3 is TGTGCCAGCGGTTTTGGAGGGACAGCGTATTCACCCCTCCACTTT. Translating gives CASGFGGTAYSPLHF.

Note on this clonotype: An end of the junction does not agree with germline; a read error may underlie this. CDR3 nucleotide sequence: TGTGCCTGCAGTGCCGAGGACAGCTCTGGGTCCAACGTCCTGACCTTC. Translation gives CACSAEDSSGSNVLTF. V usage is TRBV6-1 and J usage is TRBJ2-6; D is possibly TRBD1 (6 bases). In germline, CDR1 is MNHNS, CDR2 SASEGT. The CDR3 spans 16 residues.

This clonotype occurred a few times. CDR3 loop: CASSPPAWGQFF. The CDR3 DNA follows: TGTGCCAGCAGTCCTCCCGCTTGGGGGCAGTTCTTC. V is TRBV28 and J is TRBJ2-1; no definite D call. Germline CDR1 and CDR2: MDHEN and SYDVKM. Trimming pared 5 bases from V and 12 bases from J, leaving 14 bases between. The CDR3 is 12 amino acids.

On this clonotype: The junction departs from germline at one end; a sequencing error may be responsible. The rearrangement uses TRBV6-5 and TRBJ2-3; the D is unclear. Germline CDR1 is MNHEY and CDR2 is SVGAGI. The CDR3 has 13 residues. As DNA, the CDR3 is TGTACCAGCAGTTACTCCCAGGTAGATACGCAGTATTTT. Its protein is CTSSYSQVDTQYF.

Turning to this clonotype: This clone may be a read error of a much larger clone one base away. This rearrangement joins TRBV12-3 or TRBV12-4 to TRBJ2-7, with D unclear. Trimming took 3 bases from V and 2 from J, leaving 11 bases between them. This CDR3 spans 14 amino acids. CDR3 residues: CASSLGIGPYEQYF. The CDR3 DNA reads TGTGCCAGCAGTTTGGGGATAGGGCCCTACGAGCAGTACTTC.

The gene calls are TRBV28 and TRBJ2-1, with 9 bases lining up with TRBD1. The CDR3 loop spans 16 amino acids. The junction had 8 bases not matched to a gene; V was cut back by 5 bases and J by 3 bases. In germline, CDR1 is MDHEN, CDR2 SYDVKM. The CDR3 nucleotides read TGTGCCAGCAGTATCTCGGGACAGGGAAACTACAATGAGCAGTTCTTC. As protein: CASSISGQGNYNEQFF.

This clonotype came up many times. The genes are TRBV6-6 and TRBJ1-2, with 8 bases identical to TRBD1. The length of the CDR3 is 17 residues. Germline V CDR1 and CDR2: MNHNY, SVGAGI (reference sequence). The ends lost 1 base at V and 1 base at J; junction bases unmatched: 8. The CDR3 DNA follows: TGTGCCAGCAGTTACTGGGGTGACAGGGGAGATAACTATGGCTACACCTTC. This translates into CASSYWGDRGDNYGYTF.

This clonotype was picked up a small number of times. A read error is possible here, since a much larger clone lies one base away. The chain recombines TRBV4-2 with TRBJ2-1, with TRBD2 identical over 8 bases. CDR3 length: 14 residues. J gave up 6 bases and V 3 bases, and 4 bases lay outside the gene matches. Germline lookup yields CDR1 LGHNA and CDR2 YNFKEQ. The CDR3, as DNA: TGTGCCAGCAGCCAGCCCGGGACTAGCAATGAGCAGTTCTTC. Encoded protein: CASSQPGTSNEQFF.

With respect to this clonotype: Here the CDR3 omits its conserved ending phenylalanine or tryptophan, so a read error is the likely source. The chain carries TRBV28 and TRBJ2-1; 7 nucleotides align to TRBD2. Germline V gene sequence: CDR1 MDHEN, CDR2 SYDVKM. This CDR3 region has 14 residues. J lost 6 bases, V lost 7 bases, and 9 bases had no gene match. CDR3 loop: CASIRSGGSNEQFL. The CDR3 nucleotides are TGTGCCAGCATTAGATCGGGGGGAAGCAATGAGCAGTTCCTC.

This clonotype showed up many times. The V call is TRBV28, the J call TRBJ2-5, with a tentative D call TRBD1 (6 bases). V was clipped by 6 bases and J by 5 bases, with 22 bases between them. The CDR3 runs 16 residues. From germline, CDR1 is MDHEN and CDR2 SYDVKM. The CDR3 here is CASRLKGRGLRETQYF. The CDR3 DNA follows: TGTGCCAGCAGGCTGAAGGGCAGGGGCCTCCGGGAGACCCAGTACTTC.

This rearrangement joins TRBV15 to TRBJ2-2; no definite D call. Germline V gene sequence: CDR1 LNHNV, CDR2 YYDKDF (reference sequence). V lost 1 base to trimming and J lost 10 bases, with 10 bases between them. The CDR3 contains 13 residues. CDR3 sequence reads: CATSRVPSTELFF. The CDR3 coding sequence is TGTGCCACCAGCAGAGTCCCATCAACGGAGCTGTTTTTT.

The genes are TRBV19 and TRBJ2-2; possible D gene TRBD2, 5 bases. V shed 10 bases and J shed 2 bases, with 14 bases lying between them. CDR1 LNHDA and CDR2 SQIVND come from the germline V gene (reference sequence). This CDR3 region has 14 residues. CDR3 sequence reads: CATSEPGNTGELFF. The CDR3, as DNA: TGTGCCACGTCCGAGCCGGGAAACACCGGGGAGCTGTTTTTT.

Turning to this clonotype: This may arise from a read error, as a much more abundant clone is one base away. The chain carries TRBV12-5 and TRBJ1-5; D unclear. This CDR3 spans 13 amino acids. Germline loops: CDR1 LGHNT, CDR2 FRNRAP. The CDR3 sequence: CANGSDVNQPQHF. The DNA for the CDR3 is TGTGCTAATGGTTCCGATGTAAATCAGCCCCAGCATTTT.

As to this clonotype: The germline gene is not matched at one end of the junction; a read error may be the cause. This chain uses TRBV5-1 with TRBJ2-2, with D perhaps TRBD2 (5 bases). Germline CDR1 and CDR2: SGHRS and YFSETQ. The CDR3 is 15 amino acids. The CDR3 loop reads CASSLSTERAGEQFF. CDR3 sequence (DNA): TGCGCCAGCAGCTTGTCCACGGAGAGAGCCGGGGAGCAGTTTTTT.